A selection of T cell receptor beta chains follows, all from one sample in a study of cytotoxic CD8 clonotypes in ibrutinib-treated CLL. Clones were read by immunoSEQ multiplex PCR, and TCRdb kept only the in-frame ones, dropping some. The table has more than 200,000 clones, roughly 74% seen once. This specimen was PBMCs, taken after 24 months of ibrutinib treatment. These receptor sequences come from a human donor with chronic lymphocytic leukemia. The CDR3 runs from the conserved cysteine through the conserved F or W. D genes are given only for firm matches. Rows give clone size only sometimes, using once, few, many, or a class for an expanded clone.

d_call	v_call	clone_size	j_call	cdr3_aa	cdr3_nt
-	TRBV7-2	-	TRBJ1-5	CASSFRQGSNQPQHF	TGTGCCAGCAGCTTTCGTCAGGGTAGCAATCAGCCCCAGCATTTT
-	TRBV27	-	TRBJ2-7	CASTTRTGSSYEQYF	TGTGCCAGCACCACAAGAACAGGGAGTTCCTACGAGCAGTACTTC
-	TRBV6-5	-	TRBJ2-7	CASSRGQGYEQYF	TGTGCCAGCTCCAGGGGTCAGGGCTACGAGCAGTACTTC
-	TRBV28	few	TRBJ1-4	CASSFSNGRKLFF	TGTGCCAGCAGTTTCTCCAACGGGAGGAAACTGTTTTTT
-	TRBV5-1	many	TRBJ1-5	CASSTDSNQPQHF	TGCGCCAGCAGCACGGACAGCAATCAGCCCCAGCATTTT
-	TRBV7-2	-	TRBJ1-5	CASSLDERPQHF	TGTGCCAGCAGCCTAGACGAGAGGCCCCAGCATTTT
TRBD2	TRBV2	-	TRBJ2-3	CASSLGLAGVGTDTQYF	TGTGCCAGCAGTTTGGGACTAGCGGGAGTGGGAACAGATACGCAGTATTTT
TRBD2	TRBV7-9	-	TRBJ2-1	CASSLYKGLAAYNEQFF	TGTGCCAGCAGCTTATATAAGGGACTAGCGGCCTACAATGAGCAGTTCTTC
-	TRBV28	-	TRBJ1-2	CASRASWFYGYTF	TGTGCCAGCAGGGCCAGTTGGTTCTATGGCTACACCTTC
-	TRBV25-1	-	TRBJ1-2	CASSESGTPYNYGYTF	TGTGCCAGCAGTGAATCAGGGACCCCGTATAACTATGGCTACACCTTC
TRBD1	TRBV4-3	-	TRBJ2-1	CASSQDWTGVNEQFF	TGCGCCAGCAGCCAAGATTGGACAGGCGTCAATGAGCAGTTCTTC
-	TRBV9	-	TRBJ1-4	CASSGDNEKLFF	TGTGCCAGCAGCGGGGATAATGAAAAACTGTTTTTT
-	TRBV6-5	-	TRBJ2-3	CASSYSRGGTDTQYF	TGTGCCAGCAGTTACTCGAGGGGCGGCACAGATACGCAGTATTTT
TRBD2	TRBV2	-	TRBJ2-7	CASRTSGSSYEQYF	TGTGCCAGCAGGACTAGCGGGAGCTCCTACGAGCAGTACTTC
-	TRBV6-5	-	TRBJ2-1	CASRLGGEQFF	TGTGCCAGTAGGCTCGGTGGGGAGCAGTTCTTC